The table lists the clone carrying this TCR beta chain with a few counts. The ends lost 5 bases at V and 2 bases at J; junction bases unmatched: 6. This CDR3 region has 16 residues. CDR1 is SNHLY and CDR2 is FYNNEI in the germline V gene. Treatment indicated: 15 to 20 received Ad26.COV2.S at low or high dose, single or two shots; 5 received placebo; per-sample allocation not given. At day 63 after the first vaccine or placebo injection, samples were drawn. These data originate in a study of Ad26.COV2.S vaccination and SARS-CoV-2 variants. The wider study: Donor had been placed in the Ad26.COV2.S arm of the COV1001 trial.

Method: immunoSEQ multiplex PCR; TCRdb's copy keeps in-frame clones and lacks some. The sample holds around 450,000 clones, nearly 90% seen once. The TCR sequence derives from a person between 18 and 59 years old who received the Ad26.COV2.S COVID-19 vaccine or a placebo. The chain recombines TRBV2 with TRBJ2-3, with 11 bases aligning to TRBD2. The input for sequencing was peripheral blood, taken in a trial of Ad26.COV2.S vaccine versus placebo. The CDR3 reads CASSSALAGDTDTQYF. The CDR3 bases are TGTGCCAGCAGTTCGGCACTAGCGGGGGACACAGATACGCAGTATTTT.